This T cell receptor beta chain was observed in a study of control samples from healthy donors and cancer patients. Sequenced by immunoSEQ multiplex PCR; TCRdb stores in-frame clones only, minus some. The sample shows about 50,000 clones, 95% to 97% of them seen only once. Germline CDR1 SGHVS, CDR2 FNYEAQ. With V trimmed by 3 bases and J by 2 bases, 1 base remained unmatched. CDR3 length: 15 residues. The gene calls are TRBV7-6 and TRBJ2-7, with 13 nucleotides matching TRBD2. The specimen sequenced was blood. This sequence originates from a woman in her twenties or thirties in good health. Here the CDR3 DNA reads TGTGCCAGCAGCTTGGGACTAGCGGGAACCTACGAGCAGTACTTC. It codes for CASSLGLAGTYEQYF.